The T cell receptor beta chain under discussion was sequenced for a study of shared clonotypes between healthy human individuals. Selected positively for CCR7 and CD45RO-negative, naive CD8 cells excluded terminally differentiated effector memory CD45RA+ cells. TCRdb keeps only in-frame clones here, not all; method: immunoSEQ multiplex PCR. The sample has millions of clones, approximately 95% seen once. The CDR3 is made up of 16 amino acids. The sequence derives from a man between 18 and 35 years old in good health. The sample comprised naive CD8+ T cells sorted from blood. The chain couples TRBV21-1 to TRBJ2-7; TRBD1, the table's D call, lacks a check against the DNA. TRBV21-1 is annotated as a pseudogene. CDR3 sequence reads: CASSRCNRLGPYEQYF. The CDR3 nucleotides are TGTGCCAGCAGCAGGTGTAACAGATTAGGCCCCTACGAGCAGTACTTC.